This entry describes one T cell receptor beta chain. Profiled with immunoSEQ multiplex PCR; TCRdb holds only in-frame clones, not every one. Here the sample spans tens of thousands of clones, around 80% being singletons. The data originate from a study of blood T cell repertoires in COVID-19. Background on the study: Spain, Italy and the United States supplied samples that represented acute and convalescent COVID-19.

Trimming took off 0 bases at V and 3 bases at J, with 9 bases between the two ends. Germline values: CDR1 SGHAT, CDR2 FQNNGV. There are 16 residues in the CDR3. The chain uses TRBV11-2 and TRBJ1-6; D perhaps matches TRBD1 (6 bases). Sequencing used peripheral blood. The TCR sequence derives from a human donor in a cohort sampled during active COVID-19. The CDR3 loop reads CASSLEGQHYNSPLHF. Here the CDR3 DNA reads TGTGCCAGCAGCTTAGAAGGACAGCACTATAATTCACCCCTCCACTTT.